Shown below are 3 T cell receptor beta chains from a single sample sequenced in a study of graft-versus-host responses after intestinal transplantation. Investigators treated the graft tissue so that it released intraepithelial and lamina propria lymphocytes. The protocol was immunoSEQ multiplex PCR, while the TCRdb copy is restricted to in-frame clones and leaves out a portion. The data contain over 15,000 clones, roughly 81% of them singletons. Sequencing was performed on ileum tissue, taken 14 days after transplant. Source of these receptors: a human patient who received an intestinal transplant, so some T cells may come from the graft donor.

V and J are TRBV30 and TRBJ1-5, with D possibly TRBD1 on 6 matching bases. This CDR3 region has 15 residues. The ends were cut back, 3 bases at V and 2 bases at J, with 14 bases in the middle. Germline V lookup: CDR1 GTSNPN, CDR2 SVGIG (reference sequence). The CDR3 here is CAWSPGVGGNQPQHF. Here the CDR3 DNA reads TGTGCCTGGAGCCCAGGGGTAGGAGGCAATCAGCCCCAGCATTTT.

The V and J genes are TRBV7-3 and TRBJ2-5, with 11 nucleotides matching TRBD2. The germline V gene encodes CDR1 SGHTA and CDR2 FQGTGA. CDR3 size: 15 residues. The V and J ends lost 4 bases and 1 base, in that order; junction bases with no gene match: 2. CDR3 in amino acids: CASSYGTSGQETQYF. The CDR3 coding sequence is TGTGCCAGCAGCTACGGGACTAGCGGCCAAGAGACCCAGTACTTC.

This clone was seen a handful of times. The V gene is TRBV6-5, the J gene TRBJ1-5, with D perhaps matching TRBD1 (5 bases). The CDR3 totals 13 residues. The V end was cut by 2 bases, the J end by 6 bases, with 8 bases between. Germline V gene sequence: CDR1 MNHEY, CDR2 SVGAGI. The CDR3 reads CASSYGGGQPQHF. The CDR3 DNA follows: TGTGCCAGCAGTTACGGGGGGGGTCAGCCCCAGCATTTT.